Listed here are 3 T cell receptor beta chains from one sample, sequenced in a study of blood T cell repertoires in COVID-19. TCRdb's copy holds only in-frame clones and misses some; the assay was immunoSEQ multiplex PCR. Here the sample spans 70,000 to 85,000 clones, about 88% being singletons. Sequencing used peripheral blood. Receptors originate from a human donor in a cohort sampled during active COVID-19.

The chain has TRBV28 and TRBJ1-5, with TRBD1 as a possible D gene (6 bases). The CDR3 contains 13 residues. From germline, CDR1 is MDHEN and CDR2 SYDVKM. Trimming removed 7 bases from V and 3 bases from J, with 10 bases in between. The CDR3 bases are TGTGCCAGCAATAGGGGGTACAATCAGCCCCAGCATTTT. As protein: CASNRGYNQPQHF.

This clone was observed a few times. The V and J genes are TRBV2 and TRBJ2-7, with 9 bases matching TRBD1. The germline CDR1 and CDR2 sequences are SNHLY and FYNNEI. J gave up 5 bases and V 7 bases, and 6 bases lay outside the gene matches. There are 13 residues in the CDR3. The DNA of the CDR3 is TGTGCCAGCATTTGGGACAGGGATCACGAGCAGTACTTC. Translation: CASIWDRDHEQYF.

The rearrangement uses TRBV14 and TRBJ2-7; TRBD2 is a possible D gene (5 bases). Per the germline V gene, CDR1 is SGHDN and CDR2 is FVKESK. Trimming took off 0 bases at V and 3 bases at J, with 12 bases between the two ends. This CDR3 region has 15 residues. In nucleotides, the CDR3 is TGTGCCAGCAGCCAAGATCTCGGACTCTACTACGAGCAGTACTTC. This encodes CASSQDLGLYYEQYF.